A single sample gave rise to the 6 T cell receptor beta chains below, sequenced in a study of cytomegalovirus exposure and HLA in healthy donors. The primer mix had 60 Vbeta and 13 Jbeta primers. The data were produced by immunoSEQ multiplex PCR, yet TCRdb's version contains in-frame clones alone and is incomplete. Among over 150,000 clones listed, roughly 80% were seen once. Sequencing used PBMCs. These receptor sequences come from a woman younger than 45 in good health and CMV-seropositive.

This clone was found a few times. The V call is TRBV2, the J call TRBJ2-5; tentative D call: TRBD2 (5 bases). Germline V lookup: CDR1 SNHLY, CDR2 FYNNEI. The V gene lost 7 bases and the J gene lost 8 bases, with 11 bases spanning the gap. This CDR3 has 11 residues. This chain's CDR3 is CASTPGYTQYF. CDR3 DNA: TGTGCCAGCACCCCGGGGTATACCCAGTACTTC.

This clone was detected only once. The chain joins TRBV5-1 to TRBJ1-2; 7 bases are shared with TRBD1. This CDR3 is built from 15 residues. Germline V gives CDR1 SGHRS, CDR2 YFSETQ. The V gene end was trimmed by 4 bases and the J gene end by 5 bases; junction bases not matched to a gene: 11. The CDR3 is CASSPDRPGAYGYTF. DNA for the CDR3: TGCGCCAGCAGCCCGGACAGGCCGGGGGCGTATGGCTACACCTTC.

This clone was seen just once. The genes are TRBV5-4 and TRBJ2-5; 8 nucleotides match TRBD1. V trimming: 0 bases; J trimming: 3 bases; junction bases outside the gene matches: 4. CDR3 length: 15 residues. CDR1 and CDR2 from the germline V gene are SGHNT and YYREEE (reference sequence). CDR3 sequence (DNA): TGTGCCAGCAGCTTGGCTAGGACAGGGAAAGAGACCCAGTACTTC. It is translated as CASSLARTGKETQYF.

This chain links TRBV7-8 with TRBJ2-1; 8 nucleotides match TRBD2. J lost 4 bases, V lost 5 bases, and 7 bases had no gene match. The length of the CDR3 is 15 residues. The germline CDR1 and CDR2 sequences are SGHVS and FQNEAQ. CDR3 loop: CASSPTGGQYNEQFF. The CDR3 nucleotides read TGTGCCAGCAGCCCAACGGGGGGGCAATACAATGAGCAGTTCTTC.

The chain recombines TRBV4-2 with TRBJ1-4; D not resolved. The CDR3 has 14 amino acids. Per the germline V gene, CDR1 is LGHNA and CDR2 is YNFKEQ. V shed 4 bases and J shed 2 bases, with 8 bases lying between them. The CDR3 DNA reads TGTGCCAGCAGCCTCAGGTTTACTAATGAAAAACTGTTTTTT. It translates to CASSLRFTNEKLFF.

The CDR3 region has the DNA TGTGCCAGCTCACCACGAGACAGATTCTCCTATGGCTACACCTTC. Protein product: CASSPRDRFSYGYTF. The chain recombines TRBV18 with TRBJ1-2, with D maybe TRBD1 (5 bases). Trimming pared 1 base from V and 4 bases from J, leaving 13 bases between. The germline CDR1 and CDR2 sequences are KGHSH and LQKENI. The CDR3 has 15 residues. Together with reference TRBV18 and TRBJ1-2, the CDR3 gives the full variable domain: NAGVMQNPRHLVRRRGQEARLRCSPMKGHSHVYWYRQLPEEGLKFMVYLQKENIIDESGMPKERFSAEFPKEGPSILRIQQVVRGDSAAYFCASSPRDRFSYGYTFGSGTRLTVV.